Listed below are T cell receptor beta chains from one sample, sequenced in a study of T cells after posttransplantation cyclophosphamide. Sequencing used immunoSEQ multiplex PCR; TCRdb keeps in-frame clones, though not all of them. Of around 31,000 clones listed, roughly 90% are singletons. Sample: naive CD4+ T cells sorted from blood. All receptors derive from a man aged 25 to 40 in good health and a related stem cell transplant donor. Each CDR3 is given with its conserved first and last residue. The D gene is left open where the match is weak. Expanded clones get a size class; other rows say once, few or many, or leave the size out.

j_call: TRBJ1-2; clone_size: -; v_call: TRBV10-3; d_call: -; cdr3_nt: TGTGCCTCCACCGGGGGATATGGCTACACCTTC; cdr3_aa: CASTGGYGYTF
j_call: TRBJ2-4; clone_size: -; v_call: TRBV18; d_call: -; cdr3_nt: TGTGCCAGCTCACCACTGACAGATCCCATTCAGTACTTC; cdr3_aa: CASSPLTDPIQYF
j_call: TRBJ1-4; clone_size: few; v_call: TRBV6-6; d_call: TRBD1; cdr3_nt: TGTGCCAGCAGCTTACAGGGGTCTAATGAAAAACTGTTTTTT; cdr3_aa: CASSLQGSNEKLFF
j_call: TRBJ1-1; clone_size: -; v_call: TRBV6-6; d_call: -; cdr3_nt: TGTGCCAGCAGTTACATAGGGGGGAACACTGAAGCTTTCTTT; cdr3_aa: CASSYIGGNTEAFF
j_call: TRBJ2-4; clone_size: -; v_call: TRBV5-1; d_call: -; cdr3_nt: TGCGCCAGCAGCTTGGGGCAGGGGGCCAAAAACATTCAGTACTTC; cdr3_aa: CASSLGQGAKNIQYF
j_call: TRBJ2-5; clone_size: -; v_call: TRBV10-3; d_call: TRBD2; cdr3_nt: TGTGCCATCAGTGAGAGAGGACTAGCGGGGAAAGAGACCCAGTACTTC; cdr3_aa: CAISERGLAGKETQYF
j_call: TRBJ1-2; clone_size: -; v_call: TRBV9; d_call: -; cdr3_nt: TGTGCCAGCAGCGCAACAGGGTGGATGGGCTACACCTTC; cdr3_aa: CASSATGWMGYTF
j_call: TRBJ1-1; clone_size: -; v_call: TRBV19; d_call: TRBD1; cdr3_nt: TGTGCCAGTAGTATAGGCAGGGGGATGTATAACACTGAAGCTTTCTTT; cdr3_aa: CASSIGRGMYNTEAFF
j_call: TRBJ1-6; clone_size: -; v_call: TRBV5-1; d_call: TRBD1; cdr3_nt: TGCGCCAGCAGCTCACAGGGGGCAGGGAATTCACCCCTCCACTTT; cdr3_aa: CASSSQGAGNSPLHF
j_call: TRBJ1-2; clone_size: -; v_call: TRBV7-2; d_call: TRBD1; cdr3_nt: TGTGCCAGCAGCTTCATGACAGGGGACTATGGCTACACCTTC; cdr3_aa: CASSFMTGDYGYTF
j_call: TRBJ2-1; clone_size: -; v_call: TRBV6-5; d_call: -; cdr3_nt: TGTGCCAGCACCCGAGGGAGTCCAACCTACAATGAGCAGTTCTTC; cdr3_aa: CASTRGSPTYNEQFF
j_call: TRBJ1-4; clone_size: -; v_call: TRBV19; d_call: TRBD1; cdr3_nt: TGTGCCAGTAGTCCGAGGGACAGCCTGAATGAAAAACTGTTTTTT; cdr3_aa: CASSPRDSLNEKLFF
j_call: TRBJ1-1; clone_size: -; v_call: TRBV4-1; d_call: -; cdr3_nt: TGCGCCAGCAGCCACGAGGGGGGGCGGTCTACTGAAGCTTTCTTT; cdr3_aa: CASSHEGGRSTEAFF
j_call: TRBJ1-4; clone_size: few; v_call: TRBV15; d_call: -; cdr3_nt: TGTGCCACCAGCAGAGGAGAGGGGGTGAATGAAAAACTGTTTTTT; cdr3_aa: CATSRGEGVNEKLFF
j_call: TRBJ2-6; clone_size: -; v_call: TRBV29-1; d_call: -; cdr3_nt: TGCAGCGTTCGCGCTGGGGCCAACGTCCTGACTTTC; cdr3_aa: CSVRAGANVLTF
j_call: TRBJ2-5; clone_size: -; v_call: TRBV7-2; d_call: -; cdr3_nt: TGTGCCAGCAGCCCTAAAGAGACCCAGTACTTC; cdr3_aa: CASSPKETQYF
j_call: TRBJ1-2; clone_size: once; v_call: TRBV9; d_call: TRBD1; cdr3_nt: TGTGCCAGCAGCGTAGGTCCAGGGGGGCCCAACTATGGCTACACCTTC; cdr3_aa: CASSVGPGGPNYGYTF
j_call: TRBJ2-3; clone_size: -; v_call: TRBV27; d_call: TRBD2; cdr3_nt: TGTGCCAGCAGTTGGGGACTAGTGAGCACAGATACGCAGTATTTT; cdr3_aa: CASSWGLVSTDTQYF
j_call: TRBJ2-5; clone_size: -; v_call: TRBV5-6; d_call: -; cdr3_nt: TGTGCCAGCAGCTTGGGGCCCGAAGAGACCCAGTACTTC; cdr3_aa: CASSLGPEETQYF
j_call: TRBJ1-2; clone_size: -; v_call: TRBV28; d_call: TRBD1; cdr3_nt: TGTGCCAGCAGACCTAGGGACAGACTATATGGCTACACCTTC; cdr3_aa: CASRPRDRLYGYTF